This T cell receptor beta chain was profiled in a study of T cell responses to AZD1222 COVID-19 vaccine. Here immunoSEQ multiplex PCR was the method, and the copy in TCRdb shows in-frame clones only, minus some. The sample yields 150,000 to 180,000 clones, about nine tenths seen once. Study results and limitations: Breadth and depth of Spike-specific TCRs rose after two AZD1222 doses. Donors were chiefly white British, with a greater number of females, and clonal diversity was perhaps underestimated. Baseline seropositivity characterized only 5 or 6 AZD1222 recipients.

The CDR3 spans 14 residues. The germline CDR1 and CDR2 sequences are SGDLS and YYNGEE. After removal of 5 bases from V and 5 bases from J, the junction contained 8 bases not matched to a gene. Note on this clone: As yet, its antigen is unknown.

V and J are TRBV9 and TRBJ1-1; 8 positions match TRBD1. The material was peripheral blood, obtained on day 0 of MenACWY control vaccination. This TCR was recovered from an adult in good health. This CDR3 reads CASSFLQGVTEAFF. Here the CDR3 DNA reads TGTGCCAGCAGTTTTTTACAGGGGGTAACTGAAGCTTTCTTT.